This T cell receptor beta chain derives from a study of cytomegalovirus exposure and HLA in healthy donors. This table comes from immunoSEQ multiplex PCR, and its TCRdb copy is limited to in-frame clones, with some not included. The table has approximately 81,000 clones, around 94% seen once; the top ten hold roughly 0.62%. The CDR3 extends over 14 amino acids. Looked up from germline, CDR1 is MGHRA and CDR2 is YSYEKL. V lost 4 bases and J lost 1, with 11 bases in between. The rearrangement uses TRBV4-1 and TRBJ2-7; a possible D gene is TRBD2 (5 bases). Input material: PBMCs. The receptor comes from a man younger than 35 in good health and CMV-seronegative. The CDR3 here is CASSPGPGSYEQYF. In DNA form, the CDR3 reads TGCGCCAGCAGCCCCGGCCCGGGATCCTACGAGCAGTACTTC.